This TCR beta chain was obtained from a study of response to subunit inactivated influenza vaccine. Study-level results: Authors suggested that a seasonal influenza vaccination recruits few new T cells each time.

The V end lost 2 bases, the J end lost 5 bases, and 19 bases lay between the germline ends. The germline CDR1 and CDR2 sequences are MNHEY and SVGEGT. This CDR3 contains 16 residues. TCRdb re-called the RT-PCR reads with MiXCR, one entry per CDR3 protein. In the table there are 750,000 to 850,000 distinct CDR3 sequences, around 20% of which are singletons. About this clonotype: Its antigen is as yet unknown.

This receptor was obtained from a man aged 45-60 years who received an inactivated influenza vaccine. The chain has TRBV6-2 or TRBV6-3 and TRBJ2-7; tentatively, D is TRBD1 (6 bases). The source material was PBMCs from blood, sampled more than 4 days after vaccination. CDR3 sequence: CASSYGLRGKGNEQYF. The DNA for the CDR3 is TGTGCCAGCAGTTACGGCCTCAGGGGAAAGGGAAACGAGCAGTACTTC.